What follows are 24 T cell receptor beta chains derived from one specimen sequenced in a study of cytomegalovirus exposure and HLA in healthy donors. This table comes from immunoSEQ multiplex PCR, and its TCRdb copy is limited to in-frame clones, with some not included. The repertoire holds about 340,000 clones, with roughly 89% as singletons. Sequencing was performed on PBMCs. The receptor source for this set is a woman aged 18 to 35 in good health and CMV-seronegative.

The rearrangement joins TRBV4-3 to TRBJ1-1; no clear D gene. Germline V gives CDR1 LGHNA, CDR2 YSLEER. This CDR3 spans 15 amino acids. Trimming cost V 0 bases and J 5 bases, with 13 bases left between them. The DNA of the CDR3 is TGCGCCAGCAGCCAAGATCGGTTCGTTGCGACTGAAGCTTTCTTT. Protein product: CASSQDRFVATEAFF.

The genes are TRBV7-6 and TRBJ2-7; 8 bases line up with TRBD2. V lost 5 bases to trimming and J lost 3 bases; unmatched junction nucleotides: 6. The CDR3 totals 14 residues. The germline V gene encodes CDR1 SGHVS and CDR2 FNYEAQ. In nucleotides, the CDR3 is TGTGCCAGCAGCCCGGGGGCGGGAGGCTACGAGCAGTACTTC. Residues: CASSPGAGGYEQYF.

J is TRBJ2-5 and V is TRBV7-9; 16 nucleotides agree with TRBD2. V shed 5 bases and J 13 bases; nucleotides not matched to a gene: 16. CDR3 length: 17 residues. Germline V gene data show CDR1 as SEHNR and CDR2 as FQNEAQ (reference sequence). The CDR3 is CASSVAGTSGRALALYF. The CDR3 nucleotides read TGTGCCAGCAGCGTTGCCGGGACTAGCGGGAGGGCCTTGGCTCTGTACTTC. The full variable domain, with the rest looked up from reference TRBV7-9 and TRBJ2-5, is DTGVSQNPRHKITKRGQNVTFRCDPISEHNRLYWYRQTLGQGPEFLTYFQNEAQLEKSRLLSDRFSAERPKGSFSTLEIQRTEQGDSAMYLCASSVAGTSGRALALYFGPGTRLLVL.

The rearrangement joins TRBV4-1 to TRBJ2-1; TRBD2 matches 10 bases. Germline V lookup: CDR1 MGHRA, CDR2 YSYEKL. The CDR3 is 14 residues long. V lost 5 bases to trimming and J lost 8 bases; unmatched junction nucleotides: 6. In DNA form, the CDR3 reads TGCGCCAGCAGCATTTCTAGCGGGAGCTATGAGCAGTTCTTC. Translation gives CASSISSGSYEQFF.

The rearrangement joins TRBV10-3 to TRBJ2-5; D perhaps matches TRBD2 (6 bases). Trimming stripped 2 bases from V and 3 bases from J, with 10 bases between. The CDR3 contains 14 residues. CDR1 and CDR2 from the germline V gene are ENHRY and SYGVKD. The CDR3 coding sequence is TGTGCCATCAGTGAGGCCGGGGGAGAAGAGACCCAGTACTTC. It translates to CAISEAGGEETQYF.

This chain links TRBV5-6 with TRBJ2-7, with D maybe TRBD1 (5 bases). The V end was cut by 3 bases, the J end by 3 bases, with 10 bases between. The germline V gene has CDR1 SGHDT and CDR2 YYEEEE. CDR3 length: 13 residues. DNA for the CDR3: TGTGCCAGCAGCTACCGTACAGGCTACGAGCAGTACTTC. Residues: CASSYRTGYEQYF.

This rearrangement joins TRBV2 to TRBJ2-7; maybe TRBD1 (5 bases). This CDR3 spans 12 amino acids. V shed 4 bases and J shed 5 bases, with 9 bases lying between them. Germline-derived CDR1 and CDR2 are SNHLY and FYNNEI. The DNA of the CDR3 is TGTGCCAGCAGTGGACAGTCCGACGAGCAGTACTTC. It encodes CASSGQSDEQYF.

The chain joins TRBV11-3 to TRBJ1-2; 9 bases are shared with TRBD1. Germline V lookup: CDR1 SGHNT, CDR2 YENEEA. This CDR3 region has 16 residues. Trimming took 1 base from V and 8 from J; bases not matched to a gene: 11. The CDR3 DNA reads TGTGCCAGCAGCTTAGCCAAGGACAGGGGAAAGTGGGGCTACACCTTC. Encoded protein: CASSLAKDRGKWGYTF.

The CDR3 nucleotides read TGTGCCAGCGGACGTCCGGGAGGATTCTATGGCTACACCTTC. Protein product: CASGRPGGFYGYTF. The chain links TRBV9 to TRBJ1-2; unclear D gene. Trimming cost V 7 bases and J 4 bases, with 17 bases left between them. In germline, CDR1 is SGDLS, CDR2 YYNGEE. CDR3 length equals 14 residues.

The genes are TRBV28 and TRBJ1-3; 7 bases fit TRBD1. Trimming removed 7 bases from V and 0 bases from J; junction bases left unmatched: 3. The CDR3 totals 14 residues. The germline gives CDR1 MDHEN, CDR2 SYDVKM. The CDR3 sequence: CASNTGDSGNTIYF. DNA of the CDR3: TGTGCCAGCAACACAGGGGACTCTGGAAACACCATATATTTT.

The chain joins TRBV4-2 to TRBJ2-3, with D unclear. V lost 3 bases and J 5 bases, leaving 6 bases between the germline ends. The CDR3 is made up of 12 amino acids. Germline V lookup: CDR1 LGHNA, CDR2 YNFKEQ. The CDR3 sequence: CASSHPGDTQYF. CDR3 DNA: TGTGCCAGCAGCCACCCGGGAGATACGCAGTATTTT.

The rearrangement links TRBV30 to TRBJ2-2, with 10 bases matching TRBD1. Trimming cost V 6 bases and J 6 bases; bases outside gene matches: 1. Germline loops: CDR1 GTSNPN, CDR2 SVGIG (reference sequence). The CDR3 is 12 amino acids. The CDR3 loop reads CACGTGAGELFF. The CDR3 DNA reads TGTGCCTGCGGGACAGGGGCCGGGGAGCTGTTTTTT.

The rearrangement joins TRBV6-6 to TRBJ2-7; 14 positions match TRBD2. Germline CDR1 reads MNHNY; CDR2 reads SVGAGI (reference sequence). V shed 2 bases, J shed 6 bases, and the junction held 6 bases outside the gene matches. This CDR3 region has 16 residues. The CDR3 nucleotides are TGTGCCAGCAGTTACCCCGGGACTAGCGGGAGTGGCGAGCAGTACTTC. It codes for CASSYPGTSGSGEQYF.

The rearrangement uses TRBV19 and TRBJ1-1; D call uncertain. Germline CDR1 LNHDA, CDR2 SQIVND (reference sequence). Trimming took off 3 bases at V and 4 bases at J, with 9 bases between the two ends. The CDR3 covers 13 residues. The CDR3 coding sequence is TGTGCCAGTAGTATTCAATCGCGCACTGAAGCTTTCTTT. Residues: CASSIQSRTEAFF.

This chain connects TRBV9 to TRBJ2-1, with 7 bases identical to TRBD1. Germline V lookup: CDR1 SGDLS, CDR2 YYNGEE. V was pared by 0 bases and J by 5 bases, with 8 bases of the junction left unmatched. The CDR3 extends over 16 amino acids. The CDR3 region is CASSVDPMQGDNEQFF. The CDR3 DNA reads TGTGCCAGCAGCGTAGATCCGATGCAGGGGGACAATGAGCAGTTCTTC. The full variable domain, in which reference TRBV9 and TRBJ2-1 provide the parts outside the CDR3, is DSGVTQTPKHLITATGQRVTLRCSPRSGDLSVYWYQQSLDQGLQFLIQYYNGEERAKGNILERFSAQQFPDLHSELNLSSLELGDSALYFCASSVDPMQGDNEQFFGPGTRLTVL.

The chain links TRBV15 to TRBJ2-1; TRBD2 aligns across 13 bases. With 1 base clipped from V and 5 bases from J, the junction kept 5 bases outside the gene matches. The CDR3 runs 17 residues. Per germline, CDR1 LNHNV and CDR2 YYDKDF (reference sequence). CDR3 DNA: TGTGCCACCAGCAGAGCCCCAGGACTAGCGGGGGACAATGAGCAGTTCTTC. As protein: CATSRAPGLAGDNEQFF. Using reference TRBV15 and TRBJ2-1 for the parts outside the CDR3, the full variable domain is DAMVIQNPRYQVTQFGKPVTLSCSQTLNHNVMYWYQQKSSQAPKLLFHYYDKDFNNEADTPDNFQSRRPNTSFCFLDIRSPGLGDTAMYLCATSRAPGLAGDNEQFFGPGTRLTVL.

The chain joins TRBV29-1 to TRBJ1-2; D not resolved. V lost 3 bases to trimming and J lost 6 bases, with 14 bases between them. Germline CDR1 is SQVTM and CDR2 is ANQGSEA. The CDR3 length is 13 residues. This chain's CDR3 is CSVDSGVIDGYTF. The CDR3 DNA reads TGCAGCGTTGATTCCGGGGTTATCGATGGCTACACCTTC.

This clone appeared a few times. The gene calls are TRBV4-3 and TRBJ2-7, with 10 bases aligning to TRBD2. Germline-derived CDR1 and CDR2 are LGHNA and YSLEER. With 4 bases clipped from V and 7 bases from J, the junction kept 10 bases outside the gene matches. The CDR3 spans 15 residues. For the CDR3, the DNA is TGCGCCAGCAGCCGCGAAGCGGGAGGGCCGGTAGAGCAGTACTTC. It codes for CASSREAGGPVEQYF.

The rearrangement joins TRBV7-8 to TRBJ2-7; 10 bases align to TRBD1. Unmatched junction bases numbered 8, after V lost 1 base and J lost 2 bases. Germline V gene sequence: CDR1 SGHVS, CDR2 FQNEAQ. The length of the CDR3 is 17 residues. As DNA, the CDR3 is TGTGCCAGCAGCTTAGGAGGGACCGGGACAGGGGCCTACGAGCAGTACTTC. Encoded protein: CASSLGGTGTGAYEQYF.

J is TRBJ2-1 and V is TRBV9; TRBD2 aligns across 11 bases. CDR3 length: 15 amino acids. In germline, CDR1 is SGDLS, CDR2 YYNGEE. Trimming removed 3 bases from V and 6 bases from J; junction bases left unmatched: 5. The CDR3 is CASSAQGTSGNEQFF. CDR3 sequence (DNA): TGTGCCAGCAGCGCCCAGGGGACTAGCGGCAATGAGCAGTTCTTC. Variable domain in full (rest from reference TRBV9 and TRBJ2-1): DSGVTQTPKHLITATGQRVTLRCSPRSGDLSVYWYQQSLDQGLQFLIQYYNGEERAKGNILERFSAQQFPDLHSELNLSSLELGDSALYFCASSAQGTSGNEQFFGPGTRLTVL.

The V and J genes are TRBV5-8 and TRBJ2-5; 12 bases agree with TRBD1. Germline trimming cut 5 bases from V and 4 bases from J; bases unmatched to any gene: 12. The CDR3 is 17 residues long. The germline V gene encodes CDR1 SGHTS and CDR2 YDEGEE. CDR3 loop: CASSSHHGTGGRETQYF. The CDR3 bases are TGTGCCAGCAGTTCCCACCACGGGACAGGGGGCAGAGAGACCCAGTACTTC. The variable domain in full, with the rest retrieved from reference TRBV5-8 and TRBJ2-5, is EAGVTQSPTHLIKTRGQQATLRCSPISGHTSVYWYQQALGLGLQFLLWYDEGEERNRGNFPPRFSGRQFPNYSSELNVNALELEDSALYLCASSSHHGTGGRETQYFGPGTRLLVL.

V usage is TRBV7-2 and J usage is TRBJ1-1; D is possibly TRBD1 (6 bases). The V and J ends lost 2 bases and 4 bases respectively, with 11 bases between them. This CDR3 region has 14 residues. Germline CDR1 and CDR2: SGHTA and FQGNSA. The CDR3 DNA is TGTGCCAGCAGCTTATTACAGGGTGGCACTGAAGCTTTCTTT. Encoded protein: CASSLLQGGTEAFF. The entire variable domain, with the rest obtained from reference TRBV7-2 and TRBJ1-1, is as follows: GAGVSQSPSNKVTEKGKDVELRCDPISGHTALYWYRQSLGQGLEFLIYFQGNSAPDKSGLPSDRFSAERTGGSVSTLTIQRTQQEDSAVYLCASSLLQGGTEAFFGQGTRLTVV.

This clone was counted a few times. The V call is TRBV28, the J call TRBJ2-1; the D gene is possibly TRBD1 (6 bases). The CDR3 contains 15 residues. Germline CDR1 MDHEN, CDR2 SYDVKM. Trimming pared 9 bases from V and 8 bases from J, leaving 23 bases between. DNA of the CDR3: TGTGCCAGTAAAAGGTCGGGGACACATCACGATGAGCAGTTCTTC. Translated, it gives CASKRSGTHHDEQFF.

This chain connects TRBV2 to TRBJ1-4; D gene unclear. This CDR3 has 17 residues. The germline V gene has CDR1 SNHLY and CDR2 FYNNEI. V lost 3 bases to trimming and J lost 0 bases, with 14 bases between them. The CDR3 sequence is CASSDPPTAATNEKLFF. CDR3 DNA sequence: TGTGCCAGCAGTGACCCCCCAACAGCCGCAACTAATGAAAAACTGTTTTTT.